One sample yielded the 13 T cell receptor beta chains listed below, sequenced in a study of blood T cell repertoires in COVID-19. This table comes from immunoSEQ multiplex PCR, and its TCRdb copy is limited to in-frame clones, with some not included. The table shows 250,000 to 350,000 clones, with 75% to 90% occurring only once. Sequenced sample: peripheral blood. These receptors all come from a man aged 25 to 45 with acute or convalescent COVID-19.

The chain joins TRBV6-5 to TRBJ2-7, with 7 bases matching TRBD2. Germline V gene sequence: CDR1 MNHEY, CDR2 SVGAGI. The ends lost 2 bases at V and 2 bases at J; junction bases unmatched: 6. The CDR3 runs 15 residues. CDR3 DNA sequence: TGTGCCAGCAGTTACAAGGCGGGACTAACCTACGAGCAGTACTTC. Translated, it gives CASSYKAGLTYEQYF.

The rearrangement joins TRBV19 to TRBJ1-5; 10 bases fit TRBD1. The CDR3 is made up of 15 amino acids. With V trimmed by 3 bases and J by 9 bases, 8 bases remained unmatched. Germline V gene lookup returns CDR1 LNHDA and CDR2 SQIVND (reference sequence). The CDR3, as DNA: TGTGCCAGTAGTATTGACAGGGGGCTAATGAGGCCCCAGCATTTT. It specifies CASSIDRGLMRPQHF.

Remarks on this clone: One end of the junction does not line up with germline, which may come from a read error. The rearrangement uses TRBV4-2 and TRBJ1-1; no clear D. The CDR3 sequence is 16 residues long. CDR1 is LGHNA and CDR2 is YNFKEQ in the germline V gene. Written as DNA, the CDR3 is TGTGCCAGCGGCCAAGATCGACAACGGCCGAACACTGAAGCTTTCTTT. This encodes CASGQDRQRPNTEAFF.

The chain links TRBV5-1 to TRBJ1-4; 8 bases map to TRBD1. The CDR3 runs 17 residues. The V segment lost 0 bases and the J segment 0 bases; nucleotides outside the gene matches: 4. Germline-derived CDR1 and CDR2 are SGHRS and YFSETQ. DNA of the CDR3: TGCGCCAGCAGCTTGGCGGGACAGGAGGCAACTAATGAAAAACTGTTTTTT. It translates to CASSLAGQEATNEKLFF.

The V call is TRBV3-1 (or the pseudogene TRBV3-2), the J call TRBJ2-1, with D possibly being TRBD2 (5 bases). Germline assignment: CDR1 LGHDT and CDR2 YNNKEL (reference sequence). Trimming removed 1 base from V and 2 bases from J, with 9 bases in between. There are 15 residues in the CDR3. In DNA, the CDR3 is TGTGCCAGCAGCCAAGCGGGGAATACCTACAATGAGCAGTTCTTC. Its protein is CASSQAGNTYNEQFF.

The chain joins TRBV7-6 to TRBJ1-4, with D possibly TRBD1 on 5 matching bases. The V gene lost 2 bases and the J gene lost 7 bases, with 14 bases spanning the gap. Looked up from germline, CDR1 is SGHVS and CDR2 is FNYEAQ. This CDR3 is 15 amino acids long. In DNA form, the CDR3 reads TGTGCCAGCAGCTTAAATTGGGGCTTGGGTGAAAAACTGTTTTTT. This codes for CASSLNWGLGEKLFF.

The CDR3: CASSLLAESDTQYF. The CDR3, as DNA: TGTGCCAGCTCACTACTAGCGGAGTCAGATACGCAGTATTTT. The J gene is TRBJ2-3, the V gene TRBV18; 8 bases align to TRBD2. Germline values: CDR1 KGHSH, CDR2 LQKENI. Trimming cost V 4 bases and J 4 bases; bases outside gene matches: 4. CDR3 length: 14 residues.

This chain connects TRBV7-9 to TRBJ1-4, with D possibly being TRBD1 (5 bases). V gave up 4 bases and J gave up 1 base, with 10 bases separating them. The CDR3 has 15 amino acids. Germline loops: CDR1 SEHNR, CDR2 FQNEAQ (reference sequence). The CDR3 nucleotides are TGTGCCAGCAGCTCTATGACAGAAACTAATGAAAAACTGTTTTTT. It yields the protein CASSSMTETNEKLFF. The full variable domain, completed using reference TRBV7-9 and TRBJ1-4, is DTGVSQNPRHKITKRGQNVTFRCDPISEHNRLYWYRQTLGQGPEFLTYFQNEAQLEKSRLLSDRFSAERPKGSFSTLEIQRTEQGDSAMYLCASSSMTETNEKLFFGSGTQLSVL.

V usage is TRBV18 and J usage is TRBJ2-1, with D possibly matching TRBD1 (6 bases). With 1 base removed from V and 5 bases from J, the gap between germline ends came to 21 bases. CDR3 size: 18 residues. CDR1 and CDR2 (germline): KGHSH, LQKENI. CDR3 in DNA: TGTGCCAGCTCACCACACGTGCTTTCACAGGGTAATGACAATGAGCAGTTCTTC. Its protein product is CASSPHVLSQGNDNEQFF.

This chain links TRBV24-1 with TRBJ2-1; D might be TRBD2 (6 bases). Germline V gives CDR1 KGHDR, CDR2 SFDVKD. V was pared by 5 bases and J by 7 bases, with 11 bases between. This CDR3 has 13 residues. CDR3 coding DNA: TGTGCCACCAGTGTGTCGGGAGCTAATGAGCAGTTCTTC. Its protein is CATSVSGANEQFF.

J is TRBJ2-3 and V is TRBV7-3; D uncertain. The CDR3 loop spans 12 amino acids. Per the germline V gene, CDR1 is SGHTA and CDR2 is FQGTGA. The germline V and J ends were trimmed by 5 bases and 6 bases, with 9 bases remaining between them. As DNA, the CDR3 is TGTGCCAGCAGCCTGGTGGCCGATACGCAGTATTTT. Its protein product is CASSLVADTQYF.

The rearrangement links TRBV4-1 to TRBJ1-3; D might be TRBD1 (6 bases). CDR1 and CDR2 from the germline V gene are MGHRA and YSYEKL. This CDR3 is 17 amino acids long. The V end lost 1 base, the J end lost 4 bases, and 17 bases lay between the germline ends. The CDR3 here is CASSQAGAGARGNTIYF. CDR3 coding DNA: TGCGCCAGCAGCCAAGCTGGGGCAGGGGCACGAGGAAACACCATATATTTT.

The chain carries TRBV11-1 and TRBJ2-7, with D maybe TRBD1 (5 bases). The CDR3 is made up of 15 amino acids. V lost 2 bases and J lost 3, with 14 bases in between. CDR1 and CDR2 (germline): SGHAT, FQDESV (reference sequence). The CDR3 here is CASSLFAGLYYEQYF. The CDR3 region has the DNA TGTGCCAGCAGCTTATTTGCAGGGCTCTACTACGAGCAGTACTTC.